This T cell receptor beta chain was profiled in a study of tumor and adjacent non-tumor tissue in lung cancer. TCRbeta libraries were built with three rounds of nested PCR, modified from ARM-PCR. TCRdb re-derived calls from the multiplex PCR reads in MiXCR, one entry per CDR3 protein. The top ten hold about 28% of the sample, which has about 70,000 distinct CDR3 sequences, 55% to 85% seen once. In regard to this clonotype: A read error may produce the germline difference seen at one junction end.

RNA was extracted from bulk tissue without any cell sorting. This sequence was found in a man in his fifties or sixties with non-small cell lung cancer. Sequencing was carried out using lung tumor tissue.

As DNA, the CDR3 is TGTGCCAACAGCGACAAAGGACCTTATAATCATAGCAATCATCCCCAGCATTTT. This encodes CANSDKGPYNHSNHPQHF. This sequence joins TRBV6-1 and TRBJ1-5, with D hard to call. The CDR3 extends over 18 amino acids. Germline V CDR1 and CDR2: MNHNS, SASEGT.